These 3 T cell receptor beta chains were sequenced from one sample in a study of CD8+CD57+ T cells in acquired aplastic anemia (dated by TCRdb to the late 2010s). The patients picked for sequencing were ones in whom flow cytometry had shown an expansion of CD8+CD57+ cells. Sequencing took place on an Illumina HiSeq 2000. TCR beta VDJ combination and CDR3 sequence profiling used genomic DNA as the template. TCRdb cleaned the public reads at Q25 with fastp, built clones with MiXCR and kept in-frame beta chains. For every CDR3 protein sequence, its rows merge into one entry that carries the most common genes and DNA. The sample table shows hundreds of thousands of distinct CDR3 sequences, and about a third are seen once. Roughly 0.89% of the sample is in the top ten clones. The sample taken for sequencing was sorted CD4+, CD8+, or CD8+CD57+ T cells (not recorded which) from PBMCs. The source of these receptors is a human donor with aplastic anemia.

This clonotype was found a few times. This chain connects TRBV7-8 to TRBJ1-1; 9 bases map to TRBD1. Germline-derived CDR1 and CDR2 are SGHVS and FQNEAQ. V shed 5 bases and J 4 bases; nucleotides not matched to a gene: 5. The CDR3 spans 14 residues. The CDR3 DNA is TGTGCCAGCAGCACAGACAGGGGGACCACTGAAGCTTTCTTT. Protein: CASSTDRGTTEAFF.

The chain employs TRBV7-2 and TRBJ1-6, with no clear D. CDR1 SGHTA and CDR2 FQGNSA come from the germline V gene. The CDR3 is made up of 13 amino acids. V lost 8 bases to trimming and J lost 7 bases, with 12 bases between them. The CDR3 spells CASGSAWNSPLHF. CDR3 DNA sequence: TGTGCCAGCGGTTCGGCCTGGAATTCACCCCTCCACTTT.

This clonotype was detected only a few times. The chain uses TRBV20-1 and TRBJ2-1, with 13 bases identical to TRBD2. The germline gives CDR1 DFQATT, CDR2 SNEGSKA (reference sequence). The V and J ends lost 6 bases and 8 bases, in that order; junction bases with no gene match: 10. The CDR3 has 15 amino acids. CDR3 bases: TGCAGTGCCAGGGGACTAGCGGGATCGGGGGATGAGCAGTTCTTC. This encodes CSARGLAGSGDEQFF.